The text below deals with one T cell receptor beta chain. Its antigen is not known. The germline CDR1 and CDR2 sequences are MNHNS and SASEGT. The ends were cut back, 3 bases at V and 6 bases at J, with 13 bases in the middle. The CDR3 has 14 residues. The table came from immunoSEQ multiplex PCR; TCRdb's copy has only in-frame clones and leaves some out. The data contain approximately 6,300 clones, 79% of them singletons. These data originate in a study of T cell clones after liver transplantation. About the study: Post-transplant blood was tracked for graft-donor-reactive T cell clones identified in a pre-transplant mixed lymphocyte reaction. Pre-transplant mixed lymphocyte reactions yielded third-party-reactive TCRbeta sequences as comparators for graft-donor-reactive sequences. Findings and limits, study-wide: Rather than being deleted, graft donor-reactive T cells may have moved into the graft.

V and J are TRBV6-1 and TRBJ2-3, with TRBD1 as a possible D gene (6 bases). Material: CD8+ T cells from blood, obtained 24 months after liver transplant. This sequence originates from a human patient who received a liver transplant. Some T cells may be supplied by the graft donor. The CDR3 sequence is CASSEGRGMDTQYF. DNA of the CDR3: TGTGCCAGCAGTGAGGGCAGGGGAATGGATACGCAGTATTTT.